A selection of T cell receptor beta chains follows, all from one sample in a study of CD8+ T cells in alopecia areata. Method: immunoSEQ multiplex PCR; TCRdb's copy keeps in-frame clones and lacks some. The sample records under 20,000 clones, 59% being singletons. Here the sequenced sample was skin, taken at week 4, from a patient treated with tofacitinib. All receptors come from a human donor with alopecia areata. CDR3s include the opening cysteine and the closing phenylalanine or tryptophan. D genes are given only for firm matches. Rows give clone size only sometimes, using once, few, many, or a class for an expanded clone.

size	J	V	D	DNA	CDR3
NA	TRBJ2-6	TRBV9	NA	TGTGCCAGCAGCGTAGGAGGAGGGACAGACTCTGGGGCCAACGTCCTGACTTTC	CASSVGGGTDSGANVLTF
NA	TRBJ2-6	TRBV18	NA	TGTGCCAGCTCACCCGCACGGGGTACCTCTGGGGCCAACGTCCTGACTTTC	CASSPARGTSGANVLTF
NA	TRBJ1-5	TRBV29-1	NA	TGCAGCGTTGGGGTCCGAAGCAATCAGCCCCAGCATTTT	CSVGVRSNQPQHF
NA	TRBJ2-2	TRBV4-2	NA	TGTGCCAGCAGCCAAGTCAGGGGGGGGACTACCGGGGAGCTGTTTTTT	CASSQVRGGTTGELFF
NA	TRBJ2-1	TRBV4-3	TRBD2	TGCGCCAGCAGCCAAGACCCTAGCGGGGGGGCACGTGAGCAGTTCTTC	CASSQDPSGGAREQFF
once	TRBJ1-2	TRBV2	NA	TGTGCCAGCAGTGAAGGTGGGACTTTGGCTGGGGGCTACACCTTC	CASSEGGTLAGGYTF
NA	TRBJ2-3	TRBV5-1	TRBD2	TGCGCCAGCAGAGGGACTAGCGGGGGCCCCGCAGGGGGCACAGATACGCAGTATTTT	CASRGTSGGPAGGTDTQYF
NA	TRBJ2-7	TRBV7-9	NA	TGTGCCAGCAGCTTAGGTTGGTCCCCCTCTGGGGAGCAGTACTTC	CASSLGWSPSGEQYF
NA	TRBJ2-7	TRBV29-1	NA	TGCAGCGCCCTAGACAGGAGGGTCAGCTCCTACGAGCAGTACTTC	CSALDRRVSSYEQYF
NA	TRBJ1-2	TRBV30	NA	TGTGCCTGGAGTGTACGGGCCAGGGCCGGCTATGGCTACACCTTC	CAWSVRARAGYGYTF
few	TRBJ1-5	TRBV19	NA	TGTGCCAGCCAAAAAAAAGAGTTCAGTAATAGCAATCAGCCCCAGCATTTT	CASQKKEFSNSNQPQHF
few	TRBJ2-1	TRBV10-3	TRBD2	TGTGCCATCAGTGAGGCTAGCGGGGAGGTGTTCTTC	CAISEASGEVFF
few	TRBJ2-1	TRBV27	TRBD2	TGTGCCAGCAGATTCGCGGGGGGGAGCTACAATGAGCAGTTCTTC	CASRFAGGSYNEQFF
once	TRBJ2-5	TRBV9	TRBD2	TGTGCCAGCAGCCCCCGGGCGGGGGGGTTTCAAGAGACCCAGTACTTC	CASSPRAGGFQETQYF
NA	TRBJ2-7	TRBV30	TRBD1	TGTGCCTGGGTGGGACAGGGGAGGTACGAGCAGTACTTC	CAWVGQGRYEQYF
NA	TRBJ2-6	TRBV5-1	NA	TGCGCCAGCAGCTCCGATACTTCTGGGGCCAACGTCCTGACTTTC	CASSSDTSGANVLTF
NA	TRBJ1-5	TRBV6-1	TRBD1	TGTGCCAGCACCCTGAGGACAGGGGATCAGCCCCAGCATTTT	CASTLRTGDQPQHF
once	TRBJ2-5	TRBV5-1	TRBD1	TGCGCCAGCAGCTCGGACAGGGGGCGGGTAGAGACCCAGTACTTC	CASSSDRGRVETQYF
NA	TRBJ1-3	TRBV28	TRBD1	TGTGCCAGCAATTACAGGGGAACTGGAAACACCATATATTTT	CASNYRGTGNTIYF
NA	TRBJ2-7	TRBV30	TRBD1	TGTGCCTGGAGTGCCGGGGCGACAGGGGCCTACGAGCAGTACTTC	CAWSAGATGAYEQYF
few	TRBJ1-1	TRBV15	NA	TGTGCCACCAGCAGAGATGTACCGGGCGGTGAAGCTTTCTTT	CATSRDVPGGEAFF
NA	TRBJ1-1	TRBV9	NA	TGTGCCAGCAGCGCCAGCATGAACACTGAAGCTTTCTTT	CASSASMNTEAFF
few	TRBJ2-3	TRBV6-6	TRBD1	TGTGCCAGCAGAGACACAGGGGGCAGAAGGGCAGATACGCAGTATTTT	CASRDTGGRRADTQYF
few	TRBJ1-1	TRBV30	TRBD1	TGTGCCTTTGAGACAGGGGCCCGGGCTTTCTTT	CAFETGARAFF
NA	TRBJ1-5	TRBV6-5	NA	TGTGCCAGCAGTTACCAGTTTGTACAGGGCAATCAGCCCCAGCATTTT	CASSYQFVQGNQPQHF
NA	TRBJ2-7	TRBV11-2	NA	TGTGCCAGCAGCTTGACACCCTACGAGCAGTACTTC	CASSLTPYEQYF
NA	TRBJ1-2	TRBV30	NA	TGTGCCTGGAGTGGGTTTTACCTCGCGAATGGCTACACCTTC	CAWSGFYLANGYTF
few	TRBJ2-7	TRBV7-2	NA	TGTGCCAGCAGTCTTCAGGGGAATTCTAGGGCCTACGAGCAGTACTTC	CASSLQGNSRAYEQYF
NA	TRBJ1-1	TRBV4-2	NA	TGTGCCAGCAGCCAAGTCGCGGGGGTGAACACTGAAGCTTTCTTT	CASSQVAGVNTEAFF
few	TRBJ2-7	TRBV19	NA	TGTGCCAGTAGGCGGCATGGGGGCTCCTACGAGCAGTACTTC	CASRRHGGSYEQYF
NA	TRBJ2-7	TRBV28	NA	TGTGCCAGCAGTTTAATCCCGATGGCTCCAACCTACGAGCAGTACTTC	CASSLIPMAPTYEQYF
NA	TRBJ2-6	TRBV5-1	NA	TGCGCCAGCAGCTTGGGACAGGCCTTCTCTGGGGCCAACGTCCTGACTTTC	CASSLGQAFSGANVLTF
once	TRBJ1-6	TRBV6-1	NA	TGTGCCAGTCAGGTGGTGGACCTTCTCAATTCACCCCTCCACTTT	CASQVVDLLNSPLHF
few	TRBJ2-7	TRBV7-6	TRBD2	TGTGCCAGCAGCTTAGAGATTAGCGGGGGGTACTACGAGCAGTACTTC	CASSLEISGGYYEQYF
few	TRBJ2-4	TRBV7-9	NA	TGTGCCAGCAGCGCCATTGTCAAGTCCAAAAACATTCAGTACTTC	CASSAIVKSKNIQYF
NA	TRBJ1-6	TRBV11-3	NA	TGTGCCAGCAGCCCTGGGACGGATAATTCACCCCTCCACTTT	CASSPGTDNSPLHF
NA	TRBJ1-1	TRBV6-6	TRBD1	TGTGCCAGCAGTCGGACAGGGAGCACTGAAGCTTTCTTT	CASSRTGSTEAFF
few	TRBJ1-2	TRBV20-1	NA	TGCAGTGCTAGAGACCTCGATGGCTACACCTTC	CSARDLDGYTF
NA	TRBJ2-6	TRBV18	NA	TGTGCCAGCTCACCACCAGGAGCTATAGCTGGGGCCAACGTCCTGACTTTC	CASSPPGAIAGANVLTF
NA	TRBJ1-1	TRBV9	NA	TGTGCCAGCAGCGTAAACCCCTACAGTAGCGAAGCTTTCTTT	CASSVNPYSSEAFF
once	TRBJ2-1	TRBV4-1	NA	TGCGCCAGCAGCCAACTCGGGACCAAAGCCTATGAGCAGTTCTTC	CASSQLGTKAYEQFF
few	TRBJ2-2	TRBV7-9	TRBD2	TGTGCCAGCAGGGAGCGGGGAAGGCACACCGGGGAGCTGTTTTTT	CASRERGRHTGELFF
NA	TRBJ2-7	TRBV7-6	NA	TGTGCCAGCAGCCGCAGGGGAGGTTACGAGCAGTACTTC	CASSRRGGYEQYF
NA	TRBJ1-2	TRBV5-6	TRBD1	TGTGCCAGCAGCTCCGGGACAGGGGGCTATGGCTACACCTTC	CASSSGTGGYGYTF
NA	TRBJ2-3	TRBV4-1	NA	TGCGCCAGCAGCCATCCCCCTGGGGGGCCGGGGGATACGCAGTATTTT	CASSHPPGGPGDTQYF
once	TRBJ2-7	TRBV7-8	TRBD1	TGTGCCAGCAGCTTAGACAGGGGGCCGCAGTACTTC	CASSLDRGPQYF
few	TRBJ2-5	TRBV4-3	NA	TGCGCCAGCTCAGGGCTTCGGGAAGAGACCCAGTACTTC	CASSGLREETQYF
once	TRBJ1-1	TRBV14	NA	TGTGCCAGCAGCCAGATGGACGTCCGAAGGGAGACTGAAGCTTTCTTT	CASSQMDVRRETEAFF
NA	TRBJ1-3	TRBV30	NA	TGTGCCTGGAGCTTTGGAGTGTCCAGCTCTGGAAACACCATATATTTT	CAWSFGVSSSGNTIYF
NA	TRBJ1-4	TRBV7-6	TRBD1	TGTGCCAGCAGCTTAGGAGGAGGAGGGGGCTTCGGGGATGAAAAACTGTTTTTT	CASSLGGGGGFGDEKLFF